A single sample is the source of the 10 T cell receptor beta chains below, sequenced in a study of blood T cell repertoires in COVID-19. The method was immunoSEQ multiplex PCR; TCRdb's version includes in-frame clones alone and lacks a portion of them. The sample contains approximately 170,000 clones, around 80% of which appear only once. The sequenced material came from PBMCs or T cells enriched from blood (not recorded which). The source of these receptors is a woman aged 70-85 years in a cohort exposed to, infected with or recovered from COVID-19 (not recorded which).

The chain joins TRBV7-8 to TRBJ2-1; 9 bases are shared with TRBD2. This CDR3 contains 15 residues. CDR1 is SGHVS and CDR2 is FQNEAQ in the germline V gene. Unmatched junction bases numbered 5, after V lost 1 base and J lost 7 bases. CDR3 amino acids: CASSLEAGGGNEQFF. CDR3 nucleotide sequence: TGTGCCAGCAGCTTAGAAGCGGGGGGCGGGAATGAGCAGTTCTTC.

The chain couples TRBV5-1 to TRBJ2-5; 13 bases are shared with TRBD2. Trimming took 5 bases from V and 4 from J; bases not matched to a gene: 11. The CDR3 has 17 residues. Germline V gives CDR1 SGHRS, CDR2 YFSETQ. The CDR3 protein is CASRGLAGEGDRETQYF. CDR3 bases: TGCGCCAGCAGAGGACTAGCGGGAGAGGGGGACAGAGAGACCCAGTACTTC. Complete variable domain (other parts from reference TRBV5-1 and TRBJ2-5): KAGVTQTPRYLIKTRGQQVTLSCSPISGHRSVSWYQQTPGQGLQFLFEYFSETQRNKGNFPGRFSGRQFSNSRSEMNVSTLELGDSALYLCASRGLAGEGDRETQYFGPGTRLLVL.

This clone was counted ten times or more. The V call is TRBV28, the J call TRBJ2-5; D might be TRBD1 (5 bases). The CDR3 extends over 15 amino acids. The germline V gene has CDR1 MDHEN and CDR2 SYDVKM. The germline V and J ends were trimmed by 7 bases and 0 bases, with 15 bases remaining between them. CDR3 protein: CASNLGPGYQETQYF. The CDR3 region has the DNA TGTGCCAGCAACTTAGGTCCAGGGTACCAAGAGACCCAGTACTTC.

CDR3 in DNA: TGTGCCAGCAGCTGGCGGGTCCTTTCCGTATATGGCTACACCTTC. Protein: CASSWRVLSVYGYTF. The V gene is TRBV5-6, the J gene TRBJ1-2; D gene uncertain. Trimming shortened V by 3 bases and J by 5 bases, and 17 bases separated the two germline ends. The CDR3 has 15 amino acids. Per the germline V gene, CDR1 is SGHDT and CDR2 is YYEEEE.

A few counts support this clone. The chain employs TRBV4-1 and TRBJ2-1; 10 nucleotides match TRBD1. CDR3 length: 18 residues. Germline loops: CDR1 MGHRA, CDR2 YSYEKL. V shed 3 bases, J shed 2 bases, and the junction held 10 bases outside the gene matches. CDR3 nucleotides: TGCGCCAGCAGCCAGGGACCGGGACAGGGGAATACCTACAATGAGCAGTTCTTC. This sequence encodes CASSQGPGQGNTYNEQFF.

In the case of this clone: Different DNA sequences within this sample yield the same CDR3. The genes are TRBV4-1 and TRBJ2-7, with 12 nucleotides matching TRBD2. Per the germline V gene, CDR1 is MGHRA and CDR2 is YSYEKL. This CDR3 has 14 amino acids. V lost 4 bases to trimming and J lost 2 bases; unmatched junction nucleotides: 0. The CDR3 sequence: CASSRLAGAYEQYF. The CDR3 DNA follows: TGCGCCAGCAGCCGACTAGCGGGAGCCTACGAGCAGTACTTC.

This clone was recorded once. The chain joins TRBV10-3 to TRBJ2-1; 7 positions match TRBD1. V shed 7 bases and J 6 bases; nucleotides not matched to a gene: 3. This CDR3 is 12 amino acids long. Germline V CDR1 and CDR2: ENHRY, SYGVKD. The CDR3 here is CAIMTGFNEQFF. The CDR3, as DNA: TGTGCCATCATGACAGGGTTCAATGAGCAGTTCTTC.

This clone appeared many times. The V call is TRBV4-3, the J call TRBJ2-1, with a possible D match to TRBD2 (6 bases). CDR1 and CDR2 from the germline V gene are LGHNA and YSLEER. V lost 0 bases to trimming and J lost 8 bases, with 20 bases between them. The CDR3 spans 17 residues. The CDR3 loop is CASSQEAGRLVRHEQFF. The CDR3 DNA sequence: TGCGCCAGCAGCCAAGAAGCCGGCCGACTAGTTCGCCATGAGCAGTTCTTC.

V and J are TRBV4-3 and TRBJ2-5, with D unclear. Germline V gives CDR1 LGHNA, CDR2 YSLEER. Trimming shortened V by 1 base and J by 5 bases, and 11 bases separated the two germline ends. CDR3 length equals 14 residues. CDR3 amino acids: CASSQVRGGETQYF. The CDR3 DNA sequence: TGCGCCAGCAGCCAAGTACGCGGTGGGGAGACCCAGTACTTC.

For the CDR3, the DNA is TGTGCCAGCAGGCCCTCGGAGCGTCAAGAGACCCAGTACTTC. This translates into CASRPSERQETQYF. The chain combines TRBV3-1 (or the pseudogene TRBV3-2) with TRBJ2-5; D unresolved. CDR1 is LGHDT and CDR2 is YNNKEL in the germline V gene (reference sequence). The CDR3 has 14 residues. The V end lost 6 bases, the J end lost 2 bases, and 13 bases lay between the germline ends.